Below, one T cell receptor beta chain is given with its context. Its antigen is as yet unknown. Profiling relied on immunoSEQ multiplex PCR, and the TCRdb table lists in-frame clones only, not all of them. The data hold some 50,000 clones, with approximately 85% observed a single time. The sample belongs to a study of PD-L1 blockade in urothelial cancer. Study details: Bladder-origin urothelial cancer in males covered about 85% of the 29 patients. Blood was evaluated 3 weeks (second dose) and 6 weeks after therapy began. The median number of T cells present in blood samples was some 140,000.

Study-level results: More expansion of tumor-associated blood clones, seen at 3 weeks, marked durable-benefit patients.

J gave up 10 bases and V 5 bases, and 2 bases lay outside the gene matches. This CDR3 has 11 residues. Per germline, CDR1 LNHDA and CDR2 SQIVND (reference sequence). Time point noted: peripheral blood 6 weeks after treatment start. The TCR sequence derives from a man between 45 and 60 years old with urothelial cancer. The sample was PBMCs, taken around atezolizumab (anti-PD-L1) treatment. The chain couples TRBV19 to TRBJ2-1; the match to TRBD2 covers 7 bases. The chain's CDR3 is CASSRAGEQFF. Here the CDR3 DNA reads TGTGCCAGTAGTCGAGCGGGGGAGCAGTTCTTC.